Following are 11 T cell receptor beta chains from one sample sequenced in a study of blood T cell repertoires in COVID-19. Profiling relied on immunoSEQ multiplex PCR, and the TCRdb table lists in-frame clones only, not all of them. The table has roughly 200,000 clones, around 88% seen once; the top ten hold 5.6%. The sample comprised PBMCs or T cells enriched from blood (not recorded which). The source is a middle-aged man with acute COVID-19.

The rearrangement joins TRBV5-1 to TRBJ2-7; D is unresolved. The V and J ends lost 0 bases and 2 bases respectively, with 12 bases between them. CDR1 and CDR2 (germline): SGHRS, YFSETQ. The CDR3 length is 15 residues. CDR3 protein: CASSLVFGSAYEQYF. DNA of the CDR3: TGCGCCAGCAGCTTGGTGTTCGGGTCGGCCTACGAGCAGTACTTC.

This clone was counted a single time. The chain recombines TRBV5-4 with TRBJ1-2; no firm D call. Germline loops: CDR1 SGHNT, CDR2 YYREEE (reference sequence). The CDR3 has 14 amino acids. Trimming removed 2 bases from V and 2 bases from J, with 10 bases in between. As DNA, the CDR3 is TGTGCCAGCAGCTTCCCCTGGCAAAACTATGGCTACACCTTC. This codes for CASSFPWQNYGYTF.

The DNA for the CDR3 is TGTGCCAGCAGCAAACGACAGGACCCGAACACTGAAGCTTTCTTT. It is translated as CASSKRQDPNTEAFF. This chain uses TRBV6-5 with TRBJ1-1; possibly TRBD1 for D (6 bases). The length of the CDR3 is 15 residues. Germline values: CDR1 MNHEY, CDR2 SVGAGI. Trimming shortened V by 6 bases and J by 1 base, and 15 bases separated the two germline ends.

CDR3 sequence reads: CASSPRDIRTLISYEQYF. The CDR3 coding sequence is TGTGCCAGCAGCCCCCGGGACATCCGGACCCTGATCTCCTACGAGCAGTACTTC. The chain recombines TRBV28 with TRBJ2-7; a possible D gene is TRBD1 (6 bases). V lost 6 bases, J lost 0 bases, and 24 bases lay in between. Germline V gene data show CDR1 as MDHEN and CDR2 as SYDVKM. The CDR3 covers 18 residues.

This chain joins TRBV7-2 and TRBJ2-5; D call uncertain. The V end was cut by 4 bases, the J end by 10 bases, with 10 bases between. The V gene's germline CDR1 is SGHTA and CDR2 FQGNSA. The CDR3 length is 11 residues. This CDR3 is CASSSSEDQYF. CDR3 coding DNA: TGTGCCAGCAGCTCCAGTGAGGACCAGTACTTC. Drawing the rest from reference TRBV7-2 and TRBJ2-5, the complete variable domain is GAGVSQSPSNKVTEKGKDVELRCDPISGHTALYWYRQSLGQGLEFLIYFQGNSAPDKSGLPSDRFSAERTGGSVSTLTIQRTQQEDSAVYLCASSSSEDQYFGPGTRLLVL.

V usage is TRBV13 and J usage is TRBJ2-7; a weak D match, TRBD1 (5 bases). Germline CDR1 is PRHDT and CDR2 is FYEKMQ (reference sequence). This CDR3 region has 14 residues. Trimming took off 5 bases at V and 1 base at J, with 12 bases between the two ends. CDR3 coding DNA: TGTGCCAGCAGCCCGGACACCGGATCCTACGAGCAGTACTTC. Protein: CASSPDTGSYEQYF.

The chain uses TRBV7-2 and TRBJ2-2, with D perhaps matching TRBD2 (6 bases). Germline values: CDR1 SGHTA, CDR2 FQGNSA. V lost 5 bases, J lost 6 bases, and 10 bases lay in between. The CDR3 sequence is 13 residues long. The CDR3 DNA follows: TGTGCCAGCAGCCCTTCGGGGGCCGGGGAGCTGTTTTTT. Translated, it gives CASSPSGAGELFF.

The V call is TRBV11-2, the J call TRBJ2-2, with TRBD1 identical over 10 bases. Germline V gene sequence: CDR1 SGHAT, CDR2 FQNNGV. CDR3 length equals 17 residues. With 4 bases clipped from V and 7 bases from J, the junction kept 12 bases outside the gene matches. CDR3 region: CASSSVARTGGGGELFF. The CDR3 DNA reads as TGTGCCAGCAGCTCCGTAGCACGGACAGGGGGTGGCGGGGAGCTGTTTTTT. Supplemented by reference TRBV11-2 and TRBJ2-2, the full variable domain reads EAGVAQSPRYKIIEKRQSVAFWCNPISGHATLYWYQQILGQGPKLLIQFQNNGVVDDSQLPKDRFSAERLKGVDSTLKIQPAKLEDSAVYLCASSSVARTGGGGELFFGEGSRLTVL.

CDR3 sequence reads: CASSLGTGGFKNIQYF. The CDR3 region has the DNA TGTGCCAGCAGCTTGGGGACAGGGGGCTTCAAAAACATTCAGTACTTC. The chain recombines TRBV5-4 with TRBJ2-4; 11 nucleotides match TRBD1. With V trimmed by 0 bases and J by 3 bases, 2 bases remained unmatched. This CDR3 region has 16 residues. Germline lookup yields CDR1 SGHNT and CDR2 YYREEE (reference sequence).

This clone is a singleton in its sample. This chain connects TRBV5-4 to TRBJ1-1, with D hard to call. The CDR3 runs to 14 residues. V shed 1 base and J shed 1 base, with 8 bases lying between them. From germline, CDR1 is SGHNT and CDR2 YYREEE (reference sequence). CDR3 sequence: CASSLNPGNTEAFF. CDR3 nucleotides: TGTGCCAGCAGCTTGAATCCAGGGAACACTGAAGCTTTCTTT.

This chain uses TRBV6-6 with TRBJ2-1; D possibly corresponds to TRBD2 (6 bases). The CDR3 spans 15 residues. In germline, CDR1 is MNHNY, CDR2 SVGAGI (reference sequence). V was shortened by 0 bases and J by 3 bases, with 9 bases between the two germline ends. The CDR3 spells CASSYSSSGYNEQFF. As DNA, the CDR3 is TGTGCCAGCAGTTACTCTAGTAGCGGCTACAATGAGCAGTTCTTC.